This TCR beta chain derives from a study of CD8+ T cells in alopecia areata. Overall study results and limits: Normal-skin resident alphabeta T cells also appear among scalp sample sequences. Mice gave a clearer picture of TCR sharing than patients did, possibly for HLA-related reasons.

Punch biopsies of lesional scalp, plus peripheral blood, were taken from alopecia areata patients. Trimming stripped 0 bases from V and 4 bases from J, with 13 bases between. Germline CDR1 is KGHSH and CDR2 is LQKENI. The CDR3 has 16 residues. About this clone itself: Its antigen is still unknown.

The authors extracted RNA and reverse transcribed it into cDNA as the sequencing template. Sequenced by immunoSEQ multiplex PCR; TCRdb stores in-frame clones only, minus some. Of 250,000 or so clones in the sample, roughly 69% were seen once. The starting material was CD4+ T cells sorted from blood, obtained at week 0. The rearrangement links TRBV18 to TRBJ1-5; D possibly corresponds to TRBD1 (5 bases). The clonotype originates from a human donor with alopecia areata. In DNA form, the CDR3 reads TGTGCCAGCTCACCACCGGGTGAGGGGCGGAATCAGCCCCAGCATTTT. Translated, it gives CASSPPGEGRNQPQHF.